This T cell receptor beta chain appears in the sequencing data of a study of blood T cells in healthy people across ages. V was cut by 3 bases and J by 5 bases, with 13 bases left in between. The CDR3 length is 14 residues. The V gene's germline CDR1 is SEHNR and CDR2 FQNEAQ (reference sequence). Concerning this clonotype itself: Antigen specificity is unknown.

Study findings and constraints: The fall in TCR beta diversity per million T cells was roughly linear with age.

Together with a sample-barcoded 5' primer, a J-beta primer mix was included in a second PCR lasting roughly 6 to 12 cycles. TCRdb fed the 5' RACE reads into MiXCR, producing one record per CDR3 protein. The table has some 1.5 million distinct CDR3 sequences, about 30% seen once. The rearrangement joins TRBV7-9 to TRBJ2-5; D ambiguous. The sequencing sample was made of blood. This TCR derives from a woman in her twenties or thirties in good health. The DNA for the CDR3 is TGTGCCAGCAGCTTCCACGCGGTCGATGAGACCCAGTACTTC. Its protein product is CASSFHAVDETQYF.